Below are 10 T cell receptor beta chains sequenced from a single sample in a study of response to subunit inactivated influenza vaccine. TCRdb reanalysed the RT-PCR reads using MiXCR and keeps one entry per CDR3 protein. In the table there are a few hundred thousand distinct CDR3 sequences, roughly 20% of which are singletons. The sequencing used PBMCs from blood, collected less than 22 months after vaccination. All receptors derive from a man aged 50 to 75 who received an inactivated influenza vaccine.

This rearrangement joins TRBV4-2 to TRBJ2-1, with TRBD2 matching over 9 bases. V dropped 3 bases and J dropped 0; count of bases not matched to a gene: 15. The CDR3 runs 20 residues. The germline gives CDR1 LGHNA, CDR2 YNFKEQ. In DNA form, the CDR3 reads TGTGCCAGCAGCCATCTCATGTCCTCTAGCGGGAAGAGCTCCTACAATGAGCAGTTCTTC. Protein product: CASSHLMSSSGKSSYNEQFF.

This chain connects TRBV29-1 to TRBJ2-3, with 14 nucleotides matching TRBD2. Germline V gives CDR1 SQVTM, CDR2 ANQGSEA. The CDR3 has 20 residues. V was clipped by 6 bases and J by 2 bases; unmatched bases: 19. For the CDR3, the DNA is TGCAGCGTGCTAGGACTAGCGGGGGGATTGCGACGTATCAACACAGATACGCAGTATTTT. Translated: CSVLGLAGGLRRINTDTQYF.

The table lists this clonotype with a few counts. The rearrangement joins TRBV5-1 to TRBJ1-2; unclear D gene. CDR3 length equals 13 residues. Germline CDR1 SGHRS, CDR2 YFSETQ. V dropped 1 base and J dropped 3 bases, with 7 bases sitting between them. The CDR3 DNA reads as TGCGCCAGCAGCTTGTACCGGGACTATGGCTACACCTTC. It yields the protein CASSLYRDYGYTF.

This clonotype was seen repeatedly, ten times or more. The CDR3 sequence is CASSFRTGTGNTIYF. Here the CDR3 DNA reads TGTGCCAGCAGTTTCCGGACAGGGACTGGAAACACCATATATTTT. The chain combines TRBV6-5 with TRBJ1-3; 8 bases fit TRBD1. Germline CDR1 reads MNHEY; CDR2 reads SVGAGI. The CDR3 extends over 15 amino acids. The J segment lost 2 bases and the V segment lost 4 bases, leaving 4 bases of the junction unmatched.

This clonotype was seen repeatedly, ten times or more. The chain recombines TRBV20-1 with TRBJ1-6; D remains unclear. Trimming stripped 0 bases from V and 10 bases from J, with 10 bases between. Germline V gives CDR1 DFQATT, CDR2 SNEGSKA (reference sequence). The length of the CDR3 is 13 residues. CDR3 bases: TGCAGTGCTAGAGAGGTGGGGAACTCACCCCTCCACTTT. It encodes CSAREVGNSPLHF.

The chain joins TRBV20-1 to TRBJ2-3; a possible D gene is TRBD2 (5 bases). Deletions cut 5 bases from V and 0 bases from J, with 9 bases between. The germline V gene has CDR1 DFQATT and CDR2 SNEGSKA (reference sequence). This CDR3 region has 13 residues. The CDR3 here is CSASRTSTDTQYF. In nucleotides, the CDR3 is TGCAGTGCTTCTCGGACTAGCACAGATACGCAGTATTTT.

CDR3 loop: CSVGTGSNQPQHF. CDR3 coding DNA: TGCAGCGTCGGGACAGGGAGCAATCAGCCCCAGCATTTT. The chain combines TRBV29-1 with TRBJ1-5; 9 positions agree with TRBD1. J lost 1 base, V lost 6 bases, and 1 base had no gene match. Germline V gene lookup returns CDR1 SQVTM and CDR2 ANQGSEA. The CDR3 sequence is 13 residues long.

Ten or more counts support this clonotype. The CDR3 DNA follows: TGCGCCAGCAGCTCCCAGGGCAGGAACACTGAAGCTTTCTTT. Its protein product is CASSSQGRNTEAFF. This chain connects TRBV5-1 to TRBJ1-1; D is possibly TRBD1 (5 bases). CDR1 is SGHRS and CDR2 is YFSETQ in the germline V gene. Trimming took off 3 bases at V and 1 base at J, with 10 bases between the two ends. The CDR3 covers 14 residues.

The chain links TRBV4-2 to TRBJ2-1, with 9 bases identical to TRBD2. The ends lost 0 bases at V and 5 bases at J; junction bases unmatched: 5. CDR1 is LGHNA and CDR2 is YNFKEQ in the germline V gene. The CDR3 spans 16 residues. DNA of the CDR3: TGTGCCAGCAGCCAAGACATAGCGGGAGCCAACAATGAGCAGTTCTTC. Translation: CASSQDIAGANNEQFF.

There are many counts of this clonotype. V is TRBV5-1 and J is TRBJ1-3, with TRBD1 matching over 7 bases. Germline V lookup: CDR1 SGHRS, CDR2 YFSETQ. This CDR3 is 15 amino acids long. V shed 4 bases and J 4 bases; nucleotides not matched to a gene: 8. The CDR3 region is CASSLTGDLGNTIYF. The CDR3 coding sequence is TGCGCCAGCAGCCTAACAGGGGACCTAGGAAACACCATATATTTT.